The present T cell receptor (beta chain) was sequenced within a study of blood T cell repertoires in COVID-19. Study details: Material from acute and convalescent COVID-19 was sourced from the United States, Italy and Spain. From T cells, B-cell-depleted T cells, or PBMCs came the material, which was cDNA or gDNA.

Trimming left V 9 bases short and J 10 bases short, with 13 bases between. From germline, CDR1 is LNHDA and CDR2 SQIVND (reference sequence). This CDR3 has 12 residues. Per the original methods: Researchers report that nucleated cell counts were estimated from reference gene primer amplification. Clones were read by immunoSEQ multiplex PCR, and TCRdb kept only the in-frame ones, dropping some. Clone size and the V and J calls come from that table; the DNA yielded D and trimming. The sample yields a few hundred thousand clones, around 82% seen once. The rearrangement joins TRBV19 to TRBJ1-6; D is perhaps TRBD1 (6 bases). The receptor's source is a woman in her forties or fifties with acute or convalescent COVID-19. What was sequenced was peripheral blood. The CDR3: CARDRPGSPLHF. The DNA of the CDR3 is TGTGCCAGGGACAGACCTGGATCACCCCTCCACTTT.